This TCR beta chain derives from a study of human T cells and chemical hapten exposure. The time point here: patch test 1, 2 weeks after DPC sensitization. Treatment meaning: therapeutic diphenylcyclopropenone sensitization with weekly scalp DPC. The CDR3 extends over 12 amino acids. Trimming took off 0 bases at V and 7 bases at J, with 4 bases between the two ends. CDR1 is LGHDT and CDR2 is YNNKEL in the germline V gene (reference sequence). TCRdb passed the RACE reads through MiXCR, listing each CDR3 protein once. The table has about 360,000 distinct CDR3 sequences, around 4.8% seen once. This clonotype was detected ten times or more.

This chain joins TRBV3-1 and TRBJ2-1; D not resolved. The receptor was derived from a woman between 45 and 65 years old with alopecia areata. Some clones in this sample may be carry-over from other donors' samples. Sequenced here: whole blood, sampled in connection with sensitization to the hapten diphenylcyclopropenone (DPC). Here the CDR3 reads CASSQERNEQFF. CDR3 DNA: TGTGCCAGCAGCCAAGAACGGAATGAGCAGTTCTTC.